This paragraph covers one TCR beta chain sequence. What it recognizes is unknown. CDR3 size: 19 residues. V shed 2 bases and J 6 bases; nucleotides not matched to a gene: 18. Germline V CDR1 and CDR2: SGHDT, YYEEEE. Some clones are missing from TCRdb's copy, which holds only in-frame ones; the method was immunoSEQ multiplex PCR. The sample has 39,000 or so clones, approximately 90% seen once. This sample is drawn from a study of monozygotic twins with cystic fibrosis. General study points: J usage was most co-twin-similar in 8 of 16 pairs, V in 13. Clonality was generally low (median approximately 0.0088), higher in the most severe patients. In this small cohort, shared CDR3 numbers showed no association with age, concordance or disease severity. Monozygotic CF twin pairs shared significantly more nucleotide-identical clonotypes than unrelated CF individuals did.

The clonotype was recovered from a boy aged 2-9 years with cystic fibrosis. The material sequenced was blood. The chain employs TRBV5-6 and TRBJ2-7, with 12 bases aligning to TRBD1. The CDR3 loop is CASSFVMNPGQGAPAEQYF. The CDR3 DNA reads as TGTGCCAGCAGCTTTGTTATGAACCCGGGACAGGGGGCGCCGGCCGAGCAGTACTTC. The full variable domain, its missing parts supplied by reference TRBV5-6 and TRBJ2-7, is DAGVTQSPTHLIKTRGQQVTLRCSPKSGHDTVSWYQQALGQGPQFIFQYYEEEERQRGNFPDRFSGHQFPNYSSELNVNALLLGDSALYLCASSFVMNPGQGAPAEQYFGPGTRLTVT.